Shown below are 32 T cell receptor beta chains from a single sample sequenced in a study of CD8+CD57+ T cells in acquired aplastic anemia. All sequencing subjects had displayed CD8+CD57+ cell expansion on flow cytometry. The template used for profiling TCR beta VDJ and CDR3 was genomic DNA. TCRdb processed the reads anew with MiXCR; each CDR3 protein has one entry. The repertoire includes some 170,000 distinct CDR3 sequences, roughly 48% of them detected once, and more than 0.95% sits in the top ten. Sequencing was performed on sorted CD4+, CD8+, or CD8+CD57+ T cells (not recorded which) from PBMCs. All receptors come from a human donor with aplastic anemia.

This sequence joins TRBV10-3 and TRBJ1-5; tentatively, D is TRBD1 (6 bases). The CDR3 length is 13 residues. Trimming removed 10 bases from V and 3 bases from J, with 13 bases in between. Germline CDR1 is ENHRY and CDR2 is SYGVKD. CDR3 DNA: TGTGCCAGCAAGAGACAGGACAATCAGCCCCAGCATTTT. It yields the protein CASKRQDNQPQHF.

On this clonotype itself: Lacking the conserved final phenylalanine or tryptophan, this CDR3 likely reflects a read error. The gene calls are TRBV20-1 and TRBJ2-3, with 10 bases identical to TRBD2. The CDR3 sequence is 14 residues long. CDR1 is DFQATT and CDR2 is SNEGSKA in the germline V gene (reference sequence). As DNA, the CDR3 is TGCAGTGCCGACGGACTAGCGGTTACAGATGCGCAGTATTCT. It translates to CSADGLAVTDAQYS.

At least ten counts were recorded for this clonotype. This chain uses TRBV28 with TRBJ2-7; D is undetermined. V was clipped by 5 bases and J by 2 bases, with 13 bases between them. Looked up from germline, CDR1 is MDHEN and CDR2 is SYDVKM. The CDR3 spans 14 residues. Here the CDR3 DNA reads TGTGCCAGCAGTCCCCCGATGAGGCCCTACGAGCAGTACTTC. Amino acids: CASSPPMRPYEQYF.

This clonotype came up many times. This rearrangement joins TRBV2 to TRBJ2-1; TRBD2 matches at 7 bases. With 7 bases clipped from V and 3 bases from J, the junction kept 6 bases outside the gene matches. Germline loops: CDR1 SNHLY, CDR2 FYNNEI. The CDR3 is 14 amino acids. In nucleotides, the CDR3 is TGTGCCAGCATTAGGGAGGGGATCTACAATGAGCAGTTCTTC. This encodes CASIREGIYNEQFF.

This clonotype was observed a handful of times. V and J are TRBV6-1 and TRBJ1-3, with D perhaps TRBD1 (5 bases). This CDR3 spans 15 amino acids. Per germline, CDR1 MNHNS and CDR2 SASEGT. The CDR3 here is CAAGQLSLLGNTIYF. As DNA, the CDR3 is TGTGCAGCGGGGCAGTTGTCTCTGCTGGGAAACACCATATATTTT.

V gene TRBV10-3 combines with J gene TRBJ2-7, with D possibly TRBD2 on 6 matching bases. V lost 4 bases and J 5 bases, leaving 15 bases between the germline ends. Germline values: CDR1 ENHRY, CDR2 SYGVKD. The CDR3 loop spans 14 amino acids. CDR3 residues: CAISARGPYNEQYF. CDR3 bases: TGTGCCATCAGTGCGCGGGGACCCTACAACGAGCAGTACTTC.

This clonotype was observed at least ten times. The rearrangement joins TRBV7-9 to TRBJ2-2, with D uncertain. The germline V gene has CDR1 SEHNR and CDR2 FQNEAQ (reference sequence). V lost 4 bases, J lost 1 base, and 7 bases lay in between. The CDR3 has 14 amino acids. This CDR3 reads CASSSWRNTGELFF. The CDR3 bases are TGTGCCAGCAGCTCTTGGCGGAACACCGGGGAGCTGTTTTTT.

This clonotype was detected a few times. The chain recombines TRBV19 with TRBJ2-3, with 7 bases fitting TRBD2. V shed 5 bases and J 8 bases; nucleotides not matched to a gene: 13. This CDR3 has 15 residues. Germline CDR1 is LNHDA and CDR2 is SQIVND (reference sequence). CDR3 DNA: TGTGCCAGTAGTCGTGAGGGACTACAGCTCAGTACGCAGTATTTT. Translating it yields CASSREGLQLSTQYF.

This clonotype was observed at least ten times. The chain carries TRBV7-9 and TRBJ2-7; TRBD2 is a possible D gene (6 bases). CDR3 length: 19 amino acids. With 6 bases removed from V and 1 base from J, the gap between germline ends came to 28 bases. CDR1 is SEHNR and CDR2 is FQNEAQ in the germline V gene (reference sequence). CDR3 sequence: CASSQEGGRPQKRSYEQYF. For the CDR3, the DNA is TGTGCCAGCAGTCAAGAGGGAGGACGGCCTCAAAAACGGTCCTACGAGCAGTACTTC.

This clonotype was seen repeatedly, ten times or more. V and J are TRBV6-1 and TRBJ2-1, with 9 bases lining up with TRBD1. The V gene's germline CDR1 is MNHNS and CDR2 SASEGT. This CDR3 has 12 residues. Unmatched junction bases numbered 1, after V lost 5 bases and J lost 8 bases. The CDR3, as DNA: TGTGCCAGCAGTCGACAGGGGGATGAGCAGTTCTTC. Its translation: CASSRQGDEQFF.

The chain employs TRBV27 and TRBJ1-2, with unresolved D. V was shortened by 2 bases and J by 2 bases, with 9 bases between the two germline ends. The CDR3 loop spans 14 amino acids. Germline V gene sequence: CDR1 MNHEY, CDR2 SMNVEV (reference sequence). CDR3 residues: CASSLRPGNYGYTF. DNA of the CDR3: TGTGCCAGCAGTTTAAGACCGGGAAACTATGGCTACACCTTC.

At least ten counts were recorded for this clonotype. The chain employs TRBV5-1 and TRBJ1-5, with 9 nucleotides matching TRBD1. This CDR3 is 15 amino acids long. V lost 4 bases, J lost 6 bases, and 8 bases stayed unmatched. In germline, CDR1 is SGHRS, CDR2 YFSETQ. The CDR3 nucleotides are TGCGCCAGCAGCCCTTCGACAGGGGGAGGTCAGCCCCAGCATTTT. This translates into CASSPSTGGGQPQHF.

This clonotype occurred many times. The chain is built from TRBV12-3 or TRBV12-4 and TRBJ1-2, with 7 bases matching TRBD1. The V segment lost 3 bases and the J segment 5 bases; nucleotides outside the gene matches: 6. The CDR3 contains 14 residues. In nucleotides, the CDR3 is TGTGCCAGCAGTTTCAGGACAGGTGGTTATGGCTACACCTTC. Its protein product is CASSFRTGGYGYTF.

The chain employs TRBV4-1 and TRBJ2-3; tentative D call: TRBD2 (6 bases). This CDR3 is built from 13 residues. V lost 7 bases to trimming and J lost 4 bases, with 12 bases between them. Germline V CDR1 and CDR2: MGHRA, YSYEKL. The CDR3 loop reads CASTHPGADTQYF. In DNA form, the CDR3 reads TGCGCCAGCACCCATCCGGGGGCAGATACGCAGTATTTT.

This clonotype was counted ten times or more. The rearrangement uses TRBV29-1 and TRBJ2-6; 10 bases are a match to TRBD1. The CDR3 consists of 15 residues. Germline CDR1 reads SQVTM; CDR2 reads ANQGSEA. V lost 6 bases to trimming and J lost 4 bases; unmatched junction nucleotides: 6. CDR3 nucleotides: TGCAGCGTATTCGACAGGGGGCCCGGGGCCAACGTCCTGACTTTC. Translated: CSVFDRGPGANVLTF.

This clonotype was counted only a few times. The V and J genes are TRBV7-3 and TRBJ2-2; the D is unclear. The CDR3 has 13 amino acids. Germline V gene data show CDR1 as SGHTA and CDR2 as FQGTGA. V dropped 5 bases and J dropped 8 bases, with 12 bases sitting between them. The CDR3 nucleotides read TGTGCCAGCAGCCTACGGCAGGCTGGGGAGCTGTTTTTT. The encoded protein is CASSLRQAGELFF.

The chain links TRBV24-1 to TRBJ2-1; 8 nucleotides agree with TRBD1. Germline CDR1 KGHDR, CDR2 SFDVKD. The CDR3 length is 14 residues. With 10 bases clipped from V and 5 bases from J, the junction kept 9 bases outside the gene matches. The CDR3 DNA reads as TGTGCCACAGGGTGGACAGGGACCAACAATGAGCAGTTCTTC. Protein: CATGWTGTNNEQFF.

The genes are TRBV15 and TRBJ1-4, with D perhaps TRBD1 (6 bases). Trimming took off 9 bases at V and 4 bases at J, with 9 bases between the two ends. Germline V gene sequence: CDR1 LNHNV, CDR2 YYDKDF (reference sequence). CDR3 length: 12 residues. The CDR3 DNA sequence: TGTGCCACTAGGGGGGATAATGAAAAACTGTTTTTT. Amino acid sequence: CATRGDNEKLFF.

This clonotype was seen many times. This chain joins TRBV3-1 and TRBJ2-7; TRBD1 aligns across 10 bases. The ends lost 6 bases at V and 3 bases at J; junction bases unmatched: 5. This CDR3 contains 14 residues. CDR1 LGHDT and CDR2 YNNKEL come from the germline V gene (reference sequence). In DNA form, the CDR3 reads TGTGCCAGCAGTACGGGGACAGGGGACTACGAGCAGTACTTC. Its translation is CASSTGTGDYEQYF.

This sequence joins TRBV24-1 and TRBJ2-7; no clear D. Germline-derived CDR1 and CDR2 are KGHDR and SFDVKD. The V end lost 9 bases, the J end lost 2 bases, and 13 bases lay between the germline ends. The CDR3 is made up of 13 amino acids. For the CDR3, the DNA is TGTGCCACCGGGGAAGGCAGCACCTACGAGCAGTACTTC. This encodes CATGEGSTYEQYF.

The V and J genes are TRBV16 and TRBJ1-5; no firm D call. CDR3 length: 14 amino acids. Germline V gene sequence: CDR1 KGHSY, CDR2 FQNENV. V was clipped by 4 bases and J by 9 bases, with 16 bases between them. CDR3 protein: CASSPPSSRPPQHF. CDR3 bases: TGTGCCAGCAGCCCTCCTTCGTCCCGCCCGCCCCAGCATTTT.

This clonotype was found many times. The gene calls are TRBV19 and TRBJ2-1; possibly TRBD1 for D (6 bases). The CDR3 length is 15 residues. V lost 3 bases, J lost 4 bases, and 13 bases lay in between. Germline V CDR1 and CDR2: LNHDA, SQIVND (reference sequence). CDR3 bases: TGTGCCAGTAGTATTGGGGGCGCAGGGTACAATGAGCAGTTCTTC. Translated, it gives CASSIGGAGYNEQFF.

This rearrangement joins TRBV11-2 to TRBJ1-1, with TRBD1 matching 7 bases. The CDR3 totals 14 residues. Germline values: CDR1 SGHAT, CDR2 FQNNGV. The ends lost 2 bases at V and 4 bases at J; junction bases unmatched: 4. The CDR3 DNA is TGTGCCAGCAGCTTATTGACAGGGACCACTGAAGCTTTCTTT. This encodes CASSLLTGTTEAFF.

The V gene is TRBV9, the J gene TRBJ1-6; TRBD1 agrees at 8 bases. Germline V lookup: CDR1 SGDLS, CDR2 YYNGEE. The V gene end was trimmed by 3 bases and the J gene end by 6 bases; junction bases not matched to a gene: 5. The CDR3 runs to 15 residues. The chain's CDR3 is CASSANQGANSPLHF. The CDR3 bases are TGTGCCAGCAGCGCCAATCAGGGGGCTAATTCACCCCTCCACTTT.

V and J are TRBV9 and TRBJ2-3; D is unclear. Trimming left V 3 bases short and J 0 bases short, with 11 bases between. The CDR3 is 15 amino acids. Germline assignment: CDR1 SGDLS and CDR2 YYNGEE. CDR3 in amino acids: CASSGNPLSTDTQYF. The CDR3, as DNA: TGTGCCAGCAGCGGTAACCCACTAAGCACAGATACGCAGTATTTT.

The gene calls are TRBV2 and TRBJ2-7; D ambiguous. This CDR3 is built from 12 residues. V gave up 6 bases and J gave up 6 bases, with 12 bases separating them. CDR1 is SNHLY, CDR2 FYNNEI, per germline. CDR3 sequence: CASSPVAAEQYF. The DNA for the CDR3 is TGTGCCAGCAGCCCTGTGGCCGCCGAGCAGTACTTC.

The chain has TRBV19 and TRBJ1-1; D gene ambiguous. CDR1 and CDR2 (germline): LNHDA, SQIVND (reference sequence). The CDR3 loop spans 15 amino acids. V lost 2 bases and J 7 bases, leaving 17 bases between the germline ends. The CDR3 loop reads CASSISLTWGNEAFF. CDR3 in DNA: TGTGCCAGTAGTATATCCCTCACGTGGGGTAATGAAGCTTTCTTT.

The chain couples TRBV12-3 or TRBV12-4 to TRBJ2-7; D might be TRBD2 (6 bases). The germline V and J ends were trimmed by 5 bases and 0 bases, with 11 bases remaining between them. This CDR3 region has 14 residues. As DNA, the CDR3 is TGTGCCAGCAGTCACGGGGGAAACTCCTACGAGCAGTACTTC. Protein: CASSHGGNSYEQYF.

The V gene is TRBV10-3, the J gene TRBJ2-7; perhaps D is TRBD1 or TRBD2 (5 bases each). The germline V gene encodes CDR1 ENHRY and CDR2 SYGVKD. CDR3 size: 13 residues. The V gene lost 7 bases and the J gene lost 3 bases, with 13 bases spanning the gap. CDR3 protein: CAIMRDANYEQYF. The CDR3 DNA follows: TGTGCCATCATGAGGGACGCGAACTACGAGCAGTACTTC.

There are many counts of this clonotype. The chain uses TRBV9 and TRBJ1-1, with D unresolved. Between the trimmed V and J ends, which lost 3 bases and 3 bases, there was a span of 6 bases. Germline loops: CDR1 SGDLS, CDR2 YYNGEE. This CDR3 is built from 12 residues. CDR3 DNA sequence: TGTGCCAGCAGCGGGCGGGACACTGAAGCTTTCTTT. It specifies CASSGRDTEAFF.

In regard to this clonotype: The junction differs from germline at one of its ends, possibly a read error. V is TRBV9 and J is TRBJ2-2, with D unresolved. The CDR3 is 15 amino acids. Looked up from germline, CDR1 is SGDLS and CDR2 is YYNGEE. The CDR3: CASSVEYSFTGELFF. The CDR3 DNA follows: TGCGCCAGCAGCGTAGAGTACAGCTTCACCGGGGAGCTGTTTTTT.

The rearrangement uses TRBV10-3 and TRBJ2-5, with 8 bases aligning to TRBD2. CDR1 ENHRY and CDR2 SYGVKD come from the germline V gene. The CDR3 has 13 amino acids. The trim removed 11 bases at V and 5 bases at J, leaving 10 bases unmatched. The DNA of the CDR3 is TGTGCCGCACAAGCGGGAGTGGGGGAGACCCAGTACTTC. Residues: CAAQAGVGETQYF.